One sample yielded the 9 T cell receptor beta chains listed below, sequenced in a study of T cell responses to AZD1222 COVID-19 vaccine. TCRdb's copy holds only in-frame clones and misses some; the assay was immunoSEQ multiplex PCR. The sample yields about 150,000 clones, 87% seen once. Here the sequenced sample was peripheral blood, taken 28 days after the second AZD1222 dose. The receptors originated from an adult who received the AZD1222 COVID-19 vaccine.

Here the CDR3 DNA reads TGTGCCAGCAAGTGGAGCTACACAGATACGCAGTATTTT. Translating gives CASKWSYTDTQYF. The chain joins TRBV12-3 or TRBV12-4 to TRBJ2-3, with D uncertain. Between the trimmed V and J ends, which lost 7 bases and 2 bases, there was a span of 10 bases. The CDR3 has 13 amino acids.

In its sample, this clone was seen a few times. The rearrangement joins TRBV6-5 to TRBJ1-1, with D maybe TRBD1 (5 bases). The CDR3 extends over 14 amino acids. Trimming removed 2 bases from V and 8 bases from J, with 15 bases in between. CDR1 and CDR2 (germline): MNHEY, SVGAGI. This chain's CDR3 is CASSYGRGFGEAFF. The CDR3 DNA is TGTGCCAGCAGTTACGGAAGGGGTTTCGGGGAAGCTTTCTTT.

The chain recombines TRBV7-9 with TRBJ2-7; D perhaps matches TRBD2 (5 bases). The V and J ends lost 8 bases and 7 bases respectively, with 15 bases between them. Looked up from germline, CDR1 is SEHNR and CDR2 is FQNEAQ (reference sequence). The CDR3 consists of 12 residues. CDR3 nucleotide sequence: TGTGCCAGCGGGATGAGATCGGGGGAGCAGTACTTC. Protein sequence: CASGMRSGEQYF.

This rearrangement joins TRBV12-3 or TRBV12-4 to TRBJ2-6, with D uncertain. The CDR3 spans 13 residues. V was shortened by 8 bases and J by 3 bases, with 8 bases between the two germline ends. CDR3 coding DNA: TGTGCCAGCCGCGCATATGGGGCCAACGTCCTGACTTTC. Its translation: CASRAYGANVLTF.

CDR3 nucleotides: TGTGCCAGCAGGCCGGGAGGAGTTAATGAAAAACTGTTTTTT. It codes for CASRPGGVNEKLFF. The chain links TRBV28 to TRBJ1-4; D is undetermined. Trimming pared 6 bases from V and 4 bases from J, leaving 12 bases between. This CDR3 has 14 residues. Germline CDR1 reads MDHEN; CDR2 reads SYDVKM.

The V and J genes are TRBV6-5 and TRBJ1-5; 9 bases map to TRBD1. From germline, CDR1 is MNHEY and CDR2 SVGAGI. Losses at the gene ends were 5 bases for V and 7 bases for J; bases not matched to a gene: 6. This CDR3 is built from 14 residues. CDR3: CASSLQGAQQPQHF. As DNA, the CDR3 is TGTGCCAGCAGTCTACAGGGGGCACAGCAGCCCCAGCATTTT.

This clone was detected once. V usage is TRBV18 and J usage is TRBJ1-4; D call uncertain. The CDR3 is 14 amino acids. V was pared by 3 bases and J by 3 bases, with 8 bases between. Germline assignment: CDR1 KGHSH and CDR2 LQKENI. In nucleotides, the CDR3 is TGTGCCAGCTCACCGGCGCGAGCTAATGAAAAACTGTTTTTT. It specifies CASSPARANEKLFF.

The chain is built from TRBV7-2 and TRBJ1-2; D remains ambiguous. This CDR3 region has 15 residues. Germline V gives CDR1 SGHTA, CDR2 FQGNSA. Deletions cut 8 bases from V and 0 bases from J, with 16 bases between. The CDR3 sequence: CASYIARYPNYGYTF. CDR3 nucleotides: TGTGCCAGCTATATAGCGAGGTACCCTAACTATGGCTACACCTTC. The full variable domain, with the rest looked up from reference TRBV7-2 and TRBJ1-2, is GAGVSQSPSNKVTEKGKDVELRCDPISGHTALYWYRQSLGQGLEFLIYFQGNSAPDKSGLPSDRFSAERTGGSVSTLTIQRTQQEDSAVYLCASYIARYPNYGYTFGSGTRLTVV.

The chain carries TRBV28 and TRBJ1-1; D remains ambiguous. The CDR3 contains 14 residues. Per the germline V gene, CDR1 is MDHEN and CDR2 is SYDVKM. The V end lost 5 bases, the J end lost 8 bases, and 18 bases lay between the germline ends. CDR3: CASSQRTLAAEAFF. The CDR3 DNA sequence: TGTGCCAGCAGTCAAAGGACCCTCGCAGCGGAAGCTTTCTTT.